This T cell receptor (beta chain) was profiled in a study of CD8 T cells in Susac syndrome. Reverse transcription of roughly 0.45 to 1 ug RNA was performed with random hexamers. Each CDR3 protein is one row after TCRdb ran MiXCR on the immunoSEQ multiplex PCR reads. The sample consists of 170,000 or so distinct CDR3 sequences, 85% to 95% of them appearing once. Trimming removed 5 bases at V and 1 base at J, with 11 bases between. Germline assignment: CDR1 SQVTM and CDR2 ANQGSEA. CDR3 size: 13 residues. Each Susac syndrome patient had definite or probable disease by recently defined criteria. Sequencing used CD4+ T cells from PBMCs. The sequence derives from a human donor with Susac syndrome. This rearrangement joins TRBV29-1 to TRBJ2-5, with D uncertain. The CDR3 nucleotides are TGCAGCGTTCTAGAGCGATTCCAAGAGACCCAGTACTTC. Protein sequence: CSVLERFQETQYF.